Presented here are 30 T cell receptor beta chains from one specimen sequenced in a study of blood T cell repertoires in COVID-19. The table came from immunoSEQ multiplex PCR; TCRdb's copy has only in-frame clones and leaves some out. The sample has about 160,000 clones; approximately 80% are singletons. Specimen: peripheral blood. The source is a woman aged 40-49 years with COVID-19, enrolled during active disease.

The rearrangement joins TRBV29-1 to TRBJ2-3, with 9 bases lining up with TRBD1. This CDR3 contains 13 residues. The germline gives CDR1 SQVTM, CDR2 ANQGSEA. Trimming removed 7 bases from V and 1 base from J; junction bases left unmatched: 3. The CDR3 DNA reads TGCAGCGCTCGGGACAGGGGCACAGATACGCAGTATTTT. Translation: CSARDRGTDTQYF.

The chain combines TRBV10-1 with TRBJ2-5, with D possibly matching TRBD1 (6 bases). Trimming took 5 bases from V and 4 from J, leaving 14 bases between them. Germline CDR1 reads WNHNN; CDR2 reads SYGVQD (reference sequence). The CDR3 has 14 residues. This CDR3 reads CASSPQGRGETQYF. The DNA for the CDR3 is TGCGCCAGCAGTCCACAGGGACGGGGAGAGACCCAGTACTTC.

The rearrangement joins TRBV28 to TRBJ2-3, with 8 bases fitting TRBD2. Trimming at V came to 5 bases and at J to 2 bases, leaving 12 bases not matched to a gene. Looked up from germline, CDR1 is MDHEN and CDR2 is SYDVKM. The CDR3 extends over 17 amino acids. As DNA, the CDR3 is TGTGCCAGCAGTACCCGGGGGGGGCCCCCCCCCACAGATACGCAGTATTTT. Translating it yields CASSTRGGPPPTDTQYF.

The chain joins TRBV30 to TRBJ2-7, with D hard to call. The ends were cut back, 2 bases at V and 5 bases at J, with 13 bases in the middle. The CDR3 consists of 13 residues. Germline V gene sequence: CDR1 GTSNPN, CDR2 SVGIG (reference sequence). Here the CDR3 reads CAWSMSGANEQYF. CDR3 coding DNA: TGTGCCTGGAGTATGTCGGGTGCAAACGAGCAGTACTTC.

This chain links TRBV11-2 with TRBJ2-7, with 10 bases matching TRBD2. Germline V gene sequence: CDR1 SGHAT, CDR2 FQNNGV. The CDR3 is made up of 18 amino acids. Trimming at V came to 0 bases and at J to 3 bases, leaving 11 bases not matched to a gene. The CDR3 DNA sequence: TGTGCCAGCAGCTTAGAGGTCGTTAGCGGGAGGTCCAACTACGAGCAGTACTTC. Protein: CASSLEVVSGRSNYEQYF.

This chain uses TRBV3-1 (or the pseudogene TRBV3-2) with TRBJ1-5; D gene unclear. CDR1 LGHDT and CDR2 YNNKEL come from the germline V gene (reference sequence). The CDR3 runs to 15 residues. With 2 bases removed from V and 0 bases from J, the gap between germline ends came to 8 bases. In nucleotides, the CDR3 is TGTGCCAGCAGCCAATCACCTAATAGCAATCAGCCCCAGCATTTT. It encodes CASSQSPNSNQPQHF.

The CDR3 coding sequence is TGTGCCAGCACTCCCGGCTGGGAGGAAAAACTGTTTTTT. This gives the protein CASTPGWEEKLFF. The rearrangement uses TRBV12-3 or TRBV12-4 and TRBJ1-4, with no clear D. Trimming pared 7 bases from V and 8 bases from J, leaving 14 bases between. The CDR3 extends over 13 amino acids.

CDR3 sequence reads: CASSPRTFITGELFF. DNA for the CDR3: TGTGCCAGCAGTCCCCGGACATTCATCACCGGGGAGCTGTTTTTT. The chain employs TRBV6-5 and TRBJ2-2; perhaps TRBD1 as D (5 bases). The V and J ends lost 5 bases and 4 bases respectively, with 14 bases between them. CDR1 and CDR2 (germline): MNHEY, SVGAGI. The CDR3 runs 15 residues.

This CDR3 reads CASKETGFFRSNYGYTF. Written as DNA, the CDR3 is TGTGCCAGTAAGGAGACAGGGTTTTTTCGGTCTAACTATGGCTACACCTTC. The chain is built from TRBV19 and TRBJ1-2, with TRBD1 identical over 7 bases. The germline V gene encodes CDR1 LNHDA and CDR2 SQIVND (reference sequence). J was trimmed by 0 bases and V by 7 bases; bases with no gene match: 14. This CDR3 has 17 amino acids.

J is TRBJ2-1 and V is TRBV19; the match to TRBD2 covers 13 bases. CDR1 and CDR2 (germline): LNHDA, SQIVND (reference sequence). J lost 5 bases, V lost 3 bases, and 7 bases had no gene match. The CDR3 runs to 17 residues. This CDR3 reads CASSIGSGLAGNNEQFF. In nucleotides, the CDR3 is TGTGCCAGTAGTATTGGGTCGGGACTAGCGGGAAACAATGAGCAGTTCTTC.

J is TRBJ2-2 and V is TRBV7-9; D may be TRBD1 (6 bases). This CDR3 spans 14 amino acids. CDR1 is SEHNR, CDR2 FQNEAQ, per germline (reference sequence). The ends were cut back, 4 bases at V and 7 bases at J, with 13 bases in the middle. CDR3 region: CASSWGPRGGELFF. The DNA of the CDR3 is TGTGCCAGCAGCTGGGGGCCGAGGGGCGGGGAGCTGTTTTTT.

This clone showed up just a few times. V is TRBV2 and J is TRBJ2-7; weak D call: TRBD1 (6 bases). Germline V gives CDR1 SNHLY, CDR2 FYNNEI. V was clipped by 6 bases and J by 0 bases, with 9 bases between them. The CDR3 extends over 13 amino acids. CDR3 nucleotides: TGTGCCAGCAGCTACAGGGCCTCCTACGAGCAGTACGTC. It is translated as CASSYRASYEQYV.

The rearrangement joins TRBV6-5 to TRBJ1-4; D possibly corresponds to TRBD1 (5 bases). V gave up 4 bases and J gave up 3 bases, with 12 bases separating them. Germline V lookup: CDR1 MNHEY, CDR2 SVGAGI. The CDR3 is made up of 15 amino acids. CDR3: CASSSQGLANEKLFF. The CDR3 coding sequence is TGTGCCAGCAGTTCGCAGGGTTTGGCTAATGAAAAACTGTTTTTT.

The chain employs TRBV24-1 and TRBJ2-1; TRBD1 is a possible D gene (5 bases). The CDR3 has 14 residues. Germline V gene lookup returns CDR1 KGHDR and CDR2 SFDVKD. Trimming removed 4 bases from V and 9 bases from J, with 15 bases in between. The CDR3 nucleotides are TGTGCCACCAGTGACTGGGGCTCATATGCTGAGCAGTTCTTC. Translating gives CATSDWGSYAEQFF.

The chain is built from TRBV2 and TRBJ2-1; maybe TRBD1 (5 bases). The ends were cut back, 6 bases at V and 2 bases at J, with 8 bases in the middle. The germline gives CDR1 SNHLY, CDR2 FYNNEI. The CDR3 length is 13 residues. For the CDR3, the DNA is TGTGCCAGCAGGGACACCACCTACAATGAGCAGTTCTTC. Translation: CASRDTTYNEQFF.

The chain joins TRBV27 to TRBJ2-3, with 7 bases aligning to TRBD2. With V trimmed by 7 bases and J by 1 base, 11 bases remained unmatched. CDR1 MNHEY and CDR2 SMNVEV come from the germline V gene (reference sequence). This CDR3 region has 16 residues. The CDR3 spells CASTLVASGRTDTQYF. As DNA, the CDR3 is TGTGCCAGCACCCTCGTGGCTAGCGGCCGCACAGATACGCAGTATTTT.

The chain recombines TRBV5-5 with TRBJ1-1; TRBD1 might be the D (6 bases). Germline V gives CDR1 SGHKS, CDR2 YYEKEE (reference sequence). V lost 7 bases, J lost 1 base, and 14 bases lay in between. The CDR3 runs 14 residues. The CDR3 coding sequence is TGTGCCAGCGGCCGAATACAGGGGAACACTGAAGCTTTCTTT. Translated: CASGRIQGNTEAFF.

The CDR3 spells CAISGTGVGEQYF. In nucleotides, the CDR3 is TGTGCCATCAGTGGTACAGGGGTGGGGGAGCAGTACTTC. This rearrangement joins TRBV10-3 to TRBJ2-7, with 7 bases that match TRBD1. The germline CDR1 and CDR2 sequences are ENHRY and SYGVKD. V gave up 4 bases and J gave up 7 bases; unmatched junction bases: 7. There are 13 residues in the CDR3.

This chain connects TRBV5-4 to TRBJ1-5; 7 nucleotides agree with TRBD1. The V gene's germline CDR1 is SGHNT and CDR2 YYREEE (reference sequence). The CDR3 extends over 16 amino acids. The J segment lost 2 bases and the V segment lost 4 bases, leaving 9 bases of the junction unmatched. The CDR3 region has the DNA TGTGCCAGCAGCGTGACAGGGTCTGGGGGCAATCAGCCCCAGCATTTT. It yields the protein CASSVTGSGGNQPQHF. The variable domain in full, with the rest retrieved from reference TRBV5-4 and TRBJ1-5, is ETGVTQSPTHLIKTRGQQVTLRCSSQSGHNTVSWYQQALGQGPQFIFQYYREEENGRGNFPPRFSGLQFPNYSSELNVNALELDDSALYLCASSVTGSGGNQPQHFGDGTRLSIL.

A single count supports this clone. The gene calls are TRBV30 and TRBJ2-1; 13 nucleotides match TRBD2. J gave up 12 bases and V 1 base, and 3 bases lay outside the gene matches. Looked up from germline, CDR1 is GTSNPN and CDR2 is SVGIG (reference sequence). This CDR3 is 13 amino acids long. The CDR3 bases are TGTGCCTGGAGTGGACTAGCGGGGGGTGGGCAGTTCTTC. Protein product: CAWSGLAGGGQFF.

The chain combines TRBV11-1 with TRBJ2-1, with D possibly being TRBD1 (6 bases). This CDR3 comprises 14 residues. Germline-derived CDR1 and CDR2 are SGHAT and FQDESV (reference sequence). Deletions cut 3 bases from V and 6 bases from J, with 12 bases between. CDR3 loop: CASSLGAWGNEQFF. CDR3 nucleotide sequence: TGTGCCAGCAGCTTGGGGGCGTGGGGCAATGAGCAGTTCTTC.

The chain combines TRBV5-5 with TRBJ2-5, with TRBD1 identical over 9 bases. Germline values: CDR1 SGHKS, CDR2 YYEKEE (reference sequence). With 0 bases clipped from V and 5 bases from J, the junction kept 5 bases outside the gene matches. This CDR3 has 15 residues. As DNA, the CDR3 is TGTGCCAGCAGCTTGGAAACAGGGGGCTGGGAGACCCAGTACTTC. Its translation is CASSLETGGWETQYF. Based on the CDR3 plus reference TRBV5-5 and TRBJ2-5, the full variable domain is DAGVTQSPTHLIKTRGQQVTLRCSPISGHKSVSWYQQVLGQGPQFIFQYYEKEERGRGNFPDRFSARQFPNYSSELNVNALLLGDSALYLCASSLETGGWETQYFGPGTRLLVL.

The rearrangement uses TRBV15 and TRBJ2-3; 7 nucleotides align to TRBD2. Trimming at V came to 3 bases and at J to 0 bases, leaving 12 bases not matched to a gene. This CDR3 spans 18 amino acids. Germline V gives CDR1 LNHNV, CDR2 YYDKDF (reference sequence). CDR3 in amino acids: CATSRTPGGRGSTDTQYF. As DNA, the CDR3 is TGTGCCACCAGCAGGACCCCGGGAGGAAGGGGAAGCACAGATACGCAGTATTTT.

The CDR3 region is CASSGGGTGELFF. The DNA of the CDR3 is TGTGCCAGCAGTGGGGGAGGCACCGGGGAGCTGTTTTTT. The chain couples TRBV25-1 to TRBJ2-2; D might be TRBD2 (6 bases). The CDR3 covers 13 residues. Trimming removed 4 bases at V and 4 bases at J, with 7 bases between. Germline CDR1 is MGHDK and CDR2 is SYGVNS.

The V and J genes are TRBV7-9 and TRBJ2-1; the match to TRBD2 covers 16 bases. CDR3 size: 17 residues. The junction had 7 bases not matched to a gene; V was cut back by 9 bases and J by 2 bases. CDR1 is SEHNR, CDR2 FQNEAQ, per germline (reference sequence). The DNA for the CDR3 is TGTGCCAGTACAGCCGGGACTAGCGGGAGGGCCTACAATGAGCAGTTCTTC. Translation: CASTAGTSGRAYNEQFF.

The rearrangement uses TRBV6-4 and TRBJ2-1, with 9 bases that match TRBD2. CDR1 is MRHNA, CDR2 SNTAGT, per germline. V lost 2 bases to trimming and J lost 8 bases; unmatched junction nucleotides: 10. The CDR3 extends over 16 amino acids. CDR3 loop: CASSDGGGGAAYEQFF. CDR3 bases: TGTGCCAGCAGTGACGGTGGCGGGGGGGCCGCGTATGAGCAGTTCTTC.

V is TRBV5-1 and J is TRBJ1-4; no clear D gene. The CDR3 extends over 14 amino acids. Germline CDR1 is SGHRS and CDR2 is YFSETQ. Trimming took 7 bases from V and 2 from J, leaving 12 bases between them. The CDR3, as DNA: TGCGCCAGCTGTCCAGGTCCCACTAATGAAAAACTGTTTTTT. Its protein product is CASCPGPTNEKLFF. Complete variable domain (other parts from reference TRBV5-1 and TRBJ1-4): KAGVTQTPRYLIKTRGQQVTLSCSPISGHRSVSWYQQTPGQGLQFLFEYFSETQRNKGNFPGRFSGRQFSNSRSEMNVSTLELGDSALYLCASCPGPTNEKLFFGSGTQLSVL.

The V gene is TRBV28, the J gene TRBJ2-6; D is uncertain. The V gene lost 7 bases and the J gene lost 4 bases, with 11 bases spanning the gap. The CDR3 runs to 14 residues. Germline V gives CDR1 MDHEN, CDR2 SYDVKM. CDR3 region: CASIEALGANVLTF. DNA of the CDR3: TGTGCCAGCATCGAGGCCTTGGGGGCCAACGTCCTGACTTTC.

The V call is TRBV14, the J call TRBJ2-2; 7 nucleotides line up with TRBD2. Germline V CDR1 and CDR2: SGHDN, FVKESK. The CDR3 is 16 residues long. Trimming at V came to 4 bases and at J to 6 bases, leaving 11 bases not matched to a gene. The CDR3 DNA reads TGTGCCAGCAGCCTTCGACCGGGACTAATTCCCGGGGAGCTGTTTTTT. Translating it yields CASSLRPGLIPGELFF. The full variable domain, its missing parts supplied by reference TRBV14 and TRBJ2-2, is EAGVTQFPSHSVIEKGQTVTLRCDPISGHDNLYWYRRVMGKEIKFLLHFVKESKQDESGMPNNRFLAERTGGTYSTLKVQPAELEDSGVYFCASSLRPGLIPGELFFGEGSRLTVL.

This rearrangement joins TRBV12-3 or TRBV12-4 to TRBJ1-5; no definite D call. The V end was cut by 3 bases, the J end by 12 bases, with 9 bases between. CDR3 length equals 11 residues. The CDR3 nucleotides read TGTGCCAGCAGTTTGAGGGAGCGCCAGCATTTT. It specifies CASSLRERQHF.